These 8 T cell receptor beta chains originate from one sample sequenced in a study of blood T cell repertoires in COVID-19. Data came from immunoSEQ multiplex PCR; TCRdb stores just in-frame clones and leaves some out. This sample has roughly 290,000 clones, with 70% to 90% found just once. Sample: peripheral blood. These receptors were obtained from a woman aged 25 to 45 who had recovered from COVID-19.

The chain has TRBV11-2 and TRBJ2-5, with 10 positions matching TRBD2. J was trimmed by 5 bases and V by 4 bases; bases with no gene match: 4. This CDR3 is built from 14 residues. CDR1 is SGHAT and CDR2 is FQNNGV in the germline V gene. The CDR3 DNA is TGTGCCAGCAGCTCTCTAGCGGGAGCGGAGACCCAGTACTTC. It specifies CASSSLAGAETQYF.

With regard to this clone: Other DNA sequences in the sample encode the same CDR3. The chain recombines TRBV5-1 with TRBJ2-2; D might be TRBD1 (6 bases). Germline CDR1 and CDR2: SGHRS and YFSETQ. V was trimmed by 4 bases and J by 1 base, leaving 8 bases between them. The CDR3 has 14 amino acids. CDR3 loop: CASSLQGNTGELFF. As DNA, the CDR3 is TGCGCCAGCAGCCTACAGGGGAACACCGGGGAGCTGTTTTTT.

The chain recombines TRBV3-1 (or the pseudogene TRBV3-2) with TRBJ2-3; the D gene is possibly TRBD1 (5 bases). CDR3 length equals 16 residues. With 4 bases removed from V and 0 bases from J, the gap between germline ends came to 14 bases. Germline CDR1 LGHDT, CDR2 YNNKEL (reference sequence). CDR3 loop: CASSPLRTSSTDTQYF. The CDR3 DNA is TGTGCCAGCAGCCCCTTAAGGACATCTAGCACAGATACGCAGTATTTT.

This rearrangement joins TRBV27 to TRBJ1-2; 8 nucleotides agree with TRBD1. The V gene end was trimmed by 6 bases and the J gene end by 6 bases; junction bases not matched to a gene: 15. The CDR3 loop spans 16 amino acids. Germline values: CDR1 MNHEY, CDR2 SMNVEV (reference sequence). CDR3 bases: TGTGCCAGCAGCCCTTCCTACGCTTGGACAGGGCATGGCTACACCTTC. Translating it yields CASSPSYAWTGHGYTF.

This clone was counted between two and nine times. The genes are TRBV7-6 and TRBJ2-7; perhaps TRBD2 as D (6 bases). Trimming cost V 4 bases and J 2 bases, with 12 bases left between them. The germline V gene has CDR1 SGHVS and CDR2 FNYEAQ. CDR3 length: 14 amino acids. The CDR3 is CASSWGTGAYEQYF. The CDR3 DNA reads as TGTGCCAGCAGCTGGGGGACGGGAGCCTACGAGCAGTACTTC.

The chain couples TRBV5-6 to TRBJ1-6, with D perhaps TRBD1 (6 bases). Trimming removed 4 bases at V and 10 bases at J, with 18 bases between. The CDR3 contains 15 residues. CDR1 is SGHDT and CDR2 is YYEEEE in the germline V gene. The CDR3 region is CASSPGEGLWSPLHF. Written as DNA, the CDR3 is TGTGCCAGCAGCCCAGGGGAGGGCCTTTGGTCACCCCTCCACTTT. The entire variable domain, with the rest obtained from reference TRBV5-6 and TRBJ1-6, is as follows: DAGVTQSPTHLIKTRGQQVTLRCSPKSGHDTVSWYQQALGQGPQFIFQYYEEEERQRGNFPDRFSGHQFPNYSSELNVNALLLGDSALYLCASSPGEGLWSPLHFGNGTRLTVT.

This chain connects TRBV5-1 to TRBJ2-7, with 9 bases that match TRBD1. In germline, CDR1 is SGHRS, CDR2 YFSETQ. V dropped 5 bases and J dropped 6; count of bases not matched to a gene: 9. The CDR3 sequence is 14 residues long. CDR3 residues: CASRDPGQGSEQYF. CDR3 DNA: TGCGCCAGCAGGGATCCGGGACAGGGAAGCGAGCAGTACTTC.

This chain links TRBV6-1 with TRBJ2-7; 8 bases match TRBD2. Germline CDR1 is MNHNS and CDR2 is SASEGT. With V trimmed by 3 bases and J by 3 bases, 4 bases remained unmatched. This CDR3 region has 14 residues. CDR3 nucleotides: TGTGCCAGCAGTGAGTTAGGGACTAGCTACGAGCAGTACTTC. This encodes CASSELGTSYEQYF.